A single sample gave rise to the 15 T cell receptor beta chains below, sequenced in a study of T cell responses to AZD1222 COVID-19 vaccine. The table came from immunoSEQ multiplex PCR; TCRdb's copy has only in-frame clones and leaves some out. Of around 100,000 clones in the sample, 90% were seen once. Here the sequenced sample was peripheral blood, taken on day 0 of AZD1222 vaccination. These TCRs come from an adult in good health.

This rearrangement joins TRBV5-1 to TRBJ2-3; D gene uncertain. The CDR3 has 14 residues. The germline gives CDR1 SGHRS, CDR2 YFSETQ. Trimming stripped 4 bases from V and 0 bases from J, with 9 bases between. CDR3 protein: CASSNNPSTDTQYF. DNA for the CDR3: TGCGCCAGCAGCAACAACCCTAGCACAGATACGCAGTATTTT.

The chain is built from TRBV7-2 and TRBJ2-3; no clear D gene. Trimming took 2 bases from V and 4 from J, leaving 7 bases between them. The CDR3 contains 13 residues. Germline V CDR1 and CDR2: SGHTA, FQGNSA. The CDR3 loop reads CASSLTASDTQYF. CDR3 coding DNA: TGTGCCAGCAGCTTAACGGCGTCAGATACGCAGTATTTT.

The chain carries TRBV5-1 and TRBJ1-6; no firm D call. The CDR3 has 15 residues. CDR1 and CDR2 from the germline V gene are SGHRS and YFSETQ. V was trimmed by 5 bases and J by 5 bases, leaving 14 bases between them. Here the CDR3 reads CASSFSTPNNSPLHF. The DNA of the CDR3 is TGCGCCAGCAGTTTTTCGACACCCAATAATTCACCCCTCCACTTT. The entire variable domain, with the rest obtained from reference TRBV5-1 and TRBJ1-6, is as follows: KAGVTQTPRYLIKTRGQQVTLSCSPISGHRSVSWYQQTPGQGLQFLFEYFSETQRNKGNFPGRFSGRQFSNSRSEMNVSTLELGDSALYLCASSFSTPNNSPLHFGNGTRLTVT.

The rearrangement joins TRBV21-1 to TRBJ1-6; the D call in the table, TRBD1, was not verified against the DNA. TRBV21-1 is annotated as a pseudogene. CDR3 length: 15 residues. This chain's CDR3 is CASSRPTGGDSPLHF. DNA for the CDR3: TGTGCCAGCAGCAGACCGACAGGGGGCGATTCACCCCTCCACTTT.

In DNA, the CDR3 is TGTGCCAGCAGCAAGGGCCCTTACAATGAGCAGTTCTTC. This codes for CASSKGPYNEQFF. The V and J genes are TRBV21-1 and TRBJ2-1; TRBD1, the table's D call, lacks a check against the DNA. TRBV21-1 is designated a pseudogene. The CDR3 has 13 amino acids.

The chain couples TRBV3-1 (or the pseudogene TRBV3-2) to TRBJ1-6, with a tentative D call TRBD1 (6 bases). The germline CDR1 and CDR2 sequences are LGHDT and YNNKEL (reference sequence). The CDR3 has 17 amino acids. The germline V and J ends were trimmed by 0 bases and 9 bases, with 18 bases remaining between them. In DNA, the CDR3 is TGTGCCAGCAGCCAAGAGGATCCGTATAGGGGGACTTCACCCCTCCACTTT. As protein: CASSQEDPYRGTSPLHF.

The chain combines TRBV2 with TRBJ1-1; 10 bases agree with TRBD1. The CDR3 is made up of 19 amino acids. V lost 6 bases, J lost 1 base, and 17 bases stayed unmatched. Germline CDR1 and CDR2: SNHLY and FYNNEI. CDR3 nucleotides: TGTGCCAGCAGAGGCCCTCAAATGACGGGACAGGGGCGGAACACTGAAGCTTTCTTT. Residues: CASRGPQMTGQGRNTEAFF.

The chain uses TRBV28 and TRBJ1-1; D is undetermined. This CDR3 contains 12 residues. V dropped 5 bases and J dropped 5 bases, with 9 bases sitting between them. CDR1 is MDHEN and CDR2 is SYDVKM in the germline V gene. In DNA, the CDR3 is TGTGCCAGCAGTCCCCATAGGACTGAAGCTTTCTTT. The encoded protein is CASSPHRTEAFF.

This rearrangement joins TRBV10-2 to TRBJ2-1; 9 bases fit TRBD2. The CDR3 is made up of 15 amino acids. V shed 8 bases, J shed 6 bases, and the junction held 11 bases outside the gene matches. CDR1 is WSHSY, CDR2 SAAADI, per germline. CDR3 sequence reads: CASGLSSGAGNEQFF. The CDR3 bases are TGCGCCAGCGGCCTATCTAGCGGGGCAGGCAATGAGCAGTTCTTC.

The DNA for the CDR3 is TGCGCCAGCAGCTCGGGGGACAGGGGGATCGATGAGCAGTTCTTC. It is translated as CASSSGDRGIDEQFF. J is TRBJ2-1 and V is TRBV5-1; 11 positions agree with TRBD1. Trimming took 3 bases from V and 8 from J; bases not matched to a gene: 7. The CDR3 has 15 amino acids. Per the germline V gene, CDR1 is SGHRS and CDR2 is YFSETQ.

This clone showed up just once. The chain uses TRBV12-3 or TRBV12-4 and TRBJ2-4, with a tentative D call TRBD2 (5 bases). The CDR3 covers 13 residues. The germline V and J ends were trimmed by 2 bases and 9 bases, with 11 bases remaining between them. Written as DNA, the CDR3 is TGTGCCAGCAGTTTAACAGAACGGGGCATTCAGTACTTC. Translation gives CASSLTERGIQYF.

This chain joins TRBV2 and TRBJ1-2, with D perhaps TRBD1 (5 bases). V lost 5 bases to trimming and J lost 3 bases, with 13 bases between them. The CDR3 is 14 amino acids. Germline V gives CDR1 SNHLY, CDR2 FYNNEI. The CDR3 protein is CASSLQARDYGYTF. As DNA, the CDR3 is TGTGCCAGCAGTTTACAGGCTCGGGACTATGGCTACACCTTC.

This clone showed up just a few times. The chain is built from TRBV15 and TRBJ1-4, with D tentatively TRBD1 (6 bases). The V and J ends lost 6 bases and 3 bases respectively, with 11 bases between them. CDR1 is LNHNV and CDR2 is YYDKDF in the germline V gene (reference sequence). This CDR3 has 14 amino acids. The CDR3 DNA is TGTGCCACCAGGGAGACAGGCTCTAATGAAAAACTGTTTTTT. Amino acid sequence: CATRETGSNEKLFF.

The J gene is TRBJ2-3, the V gene TRBV6-6; TRBD1 agrees at 7 bases. The junction had 0 bases not matched to a gene; V was cut back by 2 bases and J by 1 base. Germline V gene data show CDR1 as MNHNY and CDR2 as SVGAGI (reference sequence). The CDR3 has 14 residues. The CDR3 DNA is TGTGCCAGCAGTTACGGGACAGGCACAGATACGCAGTATTTT. Its translation is CASSYGTGTDTQYF.

This sequence joins TRBV5-5 and TRBJ2-7, with TRBD1 matching over 7 bases. The CDR3 runs to 14 residues. With 4 bases clipped from V and 3 bases from J, the junction kept 7 bases outside the gene matches. Germline V lookup: CDR1 SGHKS, CDR2 YYEKEE (reference sequence). CDR3 nucleotides: TGTGCCAGCAGCGACAGGGTAGCTGACTACGAGCAGTACTTC. Translated: CASSDRVADYEQYF.